The 32 T cell receptor beta chains below come from one sample, sequenced in a study of T cell changes during pregnancy in multiple sclerosis. Using immunoSEQ multiplex PCR, the repertoire was profiled, and TCRdb retains in-frame clones only, with some absent. This sample has tens of thousands of clones; roughly nine tenths occur once, and the top ten carry around 0.67%. Here the sequenced sample was CD4+ T cells from peripheral blood mononuclear cells, taken in the first trimester of pregnancy. All receptors derive from a female donor with multiple sclerosis, enrolled in a pregnancy study.

The DNA for the CDR3 is TGCGCCAGCAGCTTGGGGACTAGCGGTGACACCGGGGAGCTGTTTTTT. Translating it yields CASSLGTSGDTGELFF. This chain joins TRBV5-1 and TRBJ2-2; TRBD2 agrees at 10 bases. The CDR3 consists of 16 residues. With V trimmed by 0 bases and J by 3 bases, 2 bases remained unmatched. Germline V gene data show CDR1 as SGHRS and CDR2 as YFSETQ.

The chain couples TRBV7-2 to TRBJ2-4; 8 nucleotides line up with TRBD2. Per the germline V gene, CDR1 is SGHTA and CDR2 is FQGNSA. This CDR3 contains 15 residues. V dropped 2 bases and J dropped 7; count of bases not matched to a gene: 7. DNA of the CDR3: TGTGCCAGCAGCTTACGGGGGGGGCCGGGGAACATTCAGTACTTC. It translates to CASSLRGGPGNIQYF.

V usage is TRBV7-6 and J usage is TRBJ2-1; 10 bases are a match to TRBD2. The CDR3 has 16 residues. Germline V gene lookup returns CDR1 SGHVS and CDR2 FNYEAQ. V shed 4 bases and J 2 bases; nucleotides not matched to a gene: 5. The CDR3 loop is CASSSGGLATYNEQFF. For the CDR3, the DNA is TGTGCCAGCAGCTCGGGGGGACTAGCGACCTACAATGAGCAGTTCTTC.

The chain carries TRBV7-3 and TRBJ2-1; 11 bases agree with TRBD2. J was trimmed by 7 bases and V by 5 bases; bases with no gene match: 7. The CDR3 sequence is 15 residues long. Germline-derived CDR1 and CDR2 are SGHTA and FQGTGA. This CDR3 is CASSQGSGGANEQFF. The CDR3 DNA reads TGTGCCAGCAGCCAGGGTAGCGGGGGGGCGAATGAGCAGTTCTTC.

The chain recombines TRBV28 with TRBJ2-5; perhaps TRBD1 as D (6 bases). Germline V gene sequence: CDR1 MDHEN, CDR2 SYDVKM. V gave up 6 bases and J gave up 0 bases, with 14 bases separating them. This CDR3 is 15 amino acids long. The CDR3 spells CASRIQGTYQETQYF. The CDR3 region has the DNA TGTGCCAGCAGAATACAGGGAACGTACCAAGAGACCCAGTACTTC.

This clone was detected once. The chain combines TRBV5-1 with TRBJ1-2; D is possibly TRBD1 (6 bases). The CDR3 consists of 15 residues. CDR1 and CDR2 (germline): SGHRS, YFSETQ. The germline V and J ends were trimmed by 3 bases and 2 bases, with 14 bases remaining between them. CDR3 nucleotides: TGCGCCAGCAGCTCTTCACCAGGGGAGAACTATGGCTACACCTTC. Residues: CASSSSPGENYGYTF.

Worth noting for this clone: Other DNA sequences in this sample translate to the same CDR3. The chain couples TRBV7-3 to TRBJ1-1; D might be TRBD1 (5 bases). The germline V gene encodes CDR1 SGHTA and CDR2 FQGTGA. V shed 0 bases and J shed 3 bases, with 8 bases lying between them. This CDR3 has 14 residues. CDR3 in amino acids: CASSLTGGDTEAFF. The CDR3 DNA is TGTGCCAGCAGCTTAACGGGGGGGGACACTGAAGCTTTCTTT.

The gene calls are TRBV28 and TRBJ2-5; 7 nucleotides match TRBD2. There are 14 residues in the CDR3. CDR1 is MDHEN, CDR2 SYDVKM, per germline. V was pared by 9 bases and J by 3 bases, with 10 bases of the junction left unmatched. CDR3 bases: TGTGCCAGTCTCTCGGGGGGTGGGGAAGAGACCCAGTACTTC. This translates into CASLSGGGEETQYF.

This chain connects TRBV18 to TRBJ1-1; the D gene is possibly TRBD1 (6 bases). Germline CDR1 reads KGHSH; CDR2 reads LQKENI. The CDR3 is made up of 16 amino acids. Trimming removed 3 bases from V and 7 bases from J, with 21 bases in between. CDR3: CASSPPRTEEMNEAFF. For the CDR3, the DNA is TGTGCCAGCTCACCTCCGAGGACAGAGGAGATGAATGAAGCTTTCTTT. Together with reference TRBV18 and TRBJ1-1, the CDR3 gives the full variable domain: NAGVMQNPRHLVRRRGQEARLRCSPMKGHSHVYWYRQLPEEGLKFMVYLQKENIIDESGMPKERFSAEFPKEGPSILRIQQVVRGDSAAYFCASSPPRTEEMNEAFFGQGTRLTVV.

This clone was seen a single time. The chain couples TRBV14 to TRBJ1-2, with unresolved D. V was shortened by 2 bases and J by 2 bases, with 3 bases between the two germline ends. Germline CDR1 SGHDN, CDR2 FVKESK. The CDR3 contains 12 residues. CDR3 residues: CASSQLNYGYTF. The CDR3 DNA reads as TGTGCCAGCAGCCAATTAAACTATGGCTACACCTTC.

The chain uses TRBV4-3 and TRBJ1-2; 7 bases are shared with TRBD1. Germline values: CDR1 LGHNA, CDR2 YSLEER. After removal of 1 base from V and 4 bases from J, the junction contained 6 bases not matched to a gene. This CDR3 is built from 15 residues. The CDR3 sequence is CASSQVDQGGYGYTF. CDR3 coding DNA: TGCGCCAGCAGCCAAGTCGACCAGGGGGGCTATGGCTACACCTTC.

The chain combines TRBV30 with TRBJ1-1; D is unclear. V was cut by 0 bases and J by 4 bases, with 6 bases left in between. The CDR3 has 12 residues. CDR1 is GTSNPN and CDR2 is SVGIG in the germline V gene (reference sequence). CDR3 in amino acids: CAWSVLPTEAFF. CDR3 DNA sequence: TGTGCCTGGAGTGTACTACCCACTGAAGCTTTCTTT.

The genes are TRBV7-9 and TRBJ2-1; 13 nucleotides agree with TRBD2. The V and J ends lost 1 base and 7 bases, in that order; junction bases with no gene match: 4. Germline CDR1 and CDR2: SEHNR and FQNEAQ (reference sequence). This CDR3 spans 16 amino acids. The CDR3 DNA reads TGTGCCAGCAGCTTAGACCGGACTAGCGGGGGTAATGAGCAGTTCTTC. This gives the protein CASSLDRTSGGNEQFF.

The chain is built from TRBV29-1 and TRBJ2-3; 8 bases map to TRBD2. This CDR3 is 15 amino acids long. Trimming at V came to 8 bases and at J to 3 bases, leaving 13 bases not matched to a gene. Germline lookup yields CDR1 SQVTM and CDR2 ANQGSEA. CDR3 in amino acids: CSLSTAGGKTDTQYF. The CDR3 nucleotides are TGCAGCTTATCGACTGCGGGGGGCAAGACAGATACGCAGTATTTT.

The CDR3 sequence is CASSYSGRMFGYTF. The CDR3 DNA reads TGTGCCAGCAGTTACTCTGGCAGGATGTTTGGCTACACCTTC. The genes are TRBV6-5 and TRBJ1-2; the D is unclear. CDR1 and CDR2 (germline): MNHEY, SVGAGI. This CDR3 is 14 amino acids long. V lost 0 bases and J lost 7, with 12 bases in between.

The chain links TRBV15 to TRBJ1-2, with D possibly TRBD1 on 6 matching bases. V was cut by 0 bases and J by 8 bases, with 13 bases left in between. This CDR3 contains 14 residues. Germline V gene sequence: CDR1 LNHNV, CDR2 YYDKDF (reference sequence). CDR3 sequence (DNA): TGTGCCACCAGCAGAGACGCACAGGGATCCGGCTACACCTTC. Translation: CATSRDAQGSGYTF. Filled out from reference TRBV15 and TRBJ1-2, the complete variable domain reads DAMVIQNPRYQVTQFGKPVTLSCSQTLNHNVMYWYQQKSSQAPKLLFHYYDKDFNNEADTPDNFQSRRPNTSFCFLDIRSPGLGDTAMYLCATSRDAQGSGYTFGSGTRLTVV.

The chain combines TRBV5-6 with TRBJ2-7; the D is unclear. CDR3 length: 14 residues. The germline V and J ends were trimmed by 0 bases and 0 bases, with 7 bases remaining between them. Germline-derived CDR1 and CDR2 are SGHDT and YYEEEE. The CDR3 protein is CASSLAKSSYEQYF. As DNA, the CDR3 is TGTGCCAGCAGCTTGGCCAAATCCTCCTACGAGCAGTACTTC.

V gene TRBV6-5 combines with J gene TRBJ1-5; D gene ambiguous. Trimming cost V 4 bases and J 7 bases, with 11 bases left between them. This CDR3 region has 13 residues. Germline V CDR1 and CDR2: MNHEY, SVGAGI. The CDR3 here is CASSFSPGQPQHF. The CDR3 DNA is TGTGCCAGCAGTTTCAGTCCGGGACAGCCCCAGCATTTT.

This chain links TRBV1 with TRBJ1-6. TRBV1 is a known pseudogene. CDR3 length equals 17 residues. The CDR3: CTSSQRDGNSYNSPLHF. CDR3 nucleotides: TGCACCAGCAGCCAACGGGATGGAAACTCCTATAATTCACCCCTCCACTTT.

CDR3 nucleotides: TGTGCCAGCACCCGGACAGGGGCCCCCTATGGCTACACCTTC. It translates to CASTRTGAPYGYTF. V usage is TRBV9 and J usage is TRBJ1-2; 9 nucleotides match TRBD1. The V gene's germline CDR1 is SGDLS and CDR2 YYNGEE. This CDR3 contains 14 residues. With V trimmed by 6 bases and J by 4 bases, 7 bases remained unmatched. Full variable domain (rest looked up from reference TRBV9 and TRBJ1-2): DSGVTQTPKHLITATGQRVTLRCSPRSGDLSVYWYQQSLDQGLQFLIQYYNGEERAKGNILERFSAQQFPDLHSELNLSSLELGDSALYFCASTRTGAPYGYTFGSGTRLTVV.

The rearrangement uses TRBV6-5 and TRBJ1-1, with a weak D call TRBD1 (5 bases). The CDR3 length is 13 residues. Germline CDR1 and CDR2: MNHEY and SVGAGI. V gave up 2 bases and J gave up 5 bases, with 9 bases separating them. The CDR3 DNA reads as TGTGCCAGCAGTTACGGACAACGGACTGAAGCTTTCTTT. It specifies CASSYGQRTEAFF.

The genes are TRBV4-2 and TRBJ1-2; no reliable D call. The germline gives CDR1 LGHNA, CDR2 YNFKEQ. The germline V and J ends were trimmed by 0 bases and 8 bases, with 13 bases remaining between them. CDR3 size: 14 residues. The CDR3 sequence: CASSQDPLTRGYTF. As DNA, the CDR3 is TGTGCCAGCAGCCAAGATCCCCTGACAAGGGGCTACACCTTC.

V gene TRBV2 combines with J gene TRBJ1-5; weak D call: TRBD1 (5 bases). The CDR3 sequence is 13 residues long. V was cut by 8 bases and J by 5 bases, with 13 bases left in between. Per germline, CDR1 SNHLY and CDR2 FYNNEI. The CDR3 spells CASRGREDQPQHF. CDR3 sequence (DNA): TGTGCCAGCCGTGGCAGGGAGGATCAGCCCCAGCATTTT.

The V and J genes are TRBV4-3 and TRBJ2-7, with 10 bases matching TRBD1. CDR1 and CDR2 (germline): LGHNA, YSLEER. Trimming at V came to 3 bases and at J to 4 bases, leaving 3 bases not matched to a gene. This CDR3 contains 14 residues. CDR3 DNA: TGCGCCAGCAGCCATTTGGGACAGGGGTACGAGCAGTACTTC. Translating it yields CASSHLGQGYEQYF.

V and J are TRBV5-1 and TRBJ2-2; the D gene is possibly TRBD1 (6 bases). The CDR3 is made up of 16 amino acids. Trimming left V 4 bases short and J 7 bases short, with 20 bases between. Per germline, CDR1 SGHRS and CDR2 YFSETQ. CDR3 sequence (DNA): TGCGCCAGCAGCGACCCCGCCGGGACAAATATCGGGGAGCTGTTTTTT. Protein: CASSDPAGTNIGELFF.

The rearrangement links TRBV5-6 to TRBJ1-2; D may be TRBD1 (6 bases). Trimming shortened V by 4 bases and J by 7 bases, and 23 bases separated the two germline ends. Germline CDR1 is SGHDT and CDR2 is YYEEEE. This CDR3 has 16 residues. The CDR3 DNA is TGTGCCAGCAGCACTGGTGTAAGGCAGGGGTGGGGTGGCTACACCTTC. Translated: CASSTGVRQGWGGYTF.

The J gene is TRBJ2-4, the V gene TRBV2; D perhaps matches TRBD2 (6 bases). The CDR3 is made up of 16 amino acids. V was trimmed by 2 bases and J by 1 base, leaving 12 bases between them. The germline V gene has CDR1 SNHLY and CDR2 FYNNEI. The CDR3 nucleotides read TGTGCCAGCAGTGAACGGGCTAGCGCGGCCAAAAACATTCAGTACTTC. This codes for CASSERASAAKNIQYF.

The chain combines TRBV6-5 with TRBJ2-7; TRBD2 agrees at 11 bases. After removal of 6 bases from V and 2 bases from J, the junction contained 6 bases not matched to a gene. The CDR3 is made up of 15 amino acids. Per the germline V gene, CDR1 is MNHEY and CDR2 is SVGAGI. The CDR3 DNA reads as TGTGCCAGCAGACTAACTAGCGGGGGACCCTACGAGCAGTACTTC. Protein: CASRLTSGGPYEQYF.

The CDR3 loop is CATSRDRSTEAFF. The CDR3 nucleotides read TGTGCCACCAGCAGAGATCGGAGCACTGAAGCTTTCTTT. The gene calls are TRBV15 and TRBJ1-1; D gene unclear. The V end was cut by 0 bases, the J end by 4 bases, with 6 bases between. CDR3 length: 13 amino acids. Looked up from germline, CDR1 is LNHNV and CDR2 is YYDKDF (reference sequence).

This clone was observed once. This chain uses TRBV9 with TRBJ1-1, with D uncertain. The V and J ends lost 5 bases and 4 bases respectively, with 21 bases between them. This CDR3 spans 16 amino acids. Germline values: CDR1 SGDLS, CDR2 YYNGEE. Written as DNA, the CDR3 is TGTGCCAGCAGAATAAGAGATAAGACTGCCTTCACTGAAGCTTTCTTT. Translation gives CASRIRDKTAFTEAFF.

The chain combines TRBV4-3 with TRBJ1-4; no firm D call. This CDR3 region has 17 residues. The V end was cut by 2 bases, the J end by 2 bases, with 15 bases between. CDR1 is LGHNA and CDR2 is YSLEER in the germline V gene. CDR3 in amino acids: CASSQPPSGWTNEKLFF. The CDR3 bases are TGCGCCAGCAGCCAACCTCCATCCGGGTGGACTAATGAAAAACTGTTTTTT.

J is TRBJ2-2 and V is TRBV7-2; D unresolved. CDR1 is SGHTA and CDR2 is FQGNSA in the germline V gene. This CDR3 spans 15 amino acids. V was shortened by 4 bases and J by 0 bases, with 9 bases between the two germline ends. The CDR3 region has the DNA TGTGCCAGCAGCTCCTATTCCGCGAACACCGGGGAGCTGTTTTTT. It translates to CASSSYSANTGELFF.